One and the same sample provided the 30 T cell receptor beta chains below, sequenced in a study of shared T cell receptors in the human thymus. Produced via immunoSEQ multiplex PCR; TCRdb's table is partial and in-frame only. Altogether 700,000 or so clones are present, approximately 83% being singletons, with the ten largest covering 0.0095% to 0.011%. Separately, the same data were catalogued under a study of human thymus T cells.

Source material: thymocytes. The source of these receptors is a girl under two years old with a congenital heart defect.

This clone is a singleton in its sample. Other nucleotide sequences from this sample produce the same CDR3. The J gene is TRBJ2-3, the V gene TRBV7-3, with 10 bases fitting TRBD1. Germline V gene lookup returns CDR1 SGHTA and CDR2 FQGTGA. This CDR3 region has 16 residues. Trimming at V came to 2 bases and at J to 0 bases, leaving 2 bases not matched to a gene. CDR3 sequence (DNA): TGTGCCAGCAGCTTACCGGGACAGGGGAGCACAGATACGCAGTATTTT. It specifies CASSLPGQGSTDTQYF.

The CDR3 reads CASSEGWRGRGGQFF. CDR3 DNA: TGTGCCAGCAGTGAAGGTTGGAGGGGTCGGGGGGGGCAGTTCTTC. The gene calls are TRBV6-1 and TRBJ2-1; TRBD2 agrees at 8 bases. J lost 12 bases, V lost 1 base, and 11 bases had no gene match. Per germline, CDR1 MNHNS and CDR2 SASEGT. CDR3 length equals 15 residues.

Turning to this clone: This same CDR3 is encoded by further DNA sequences in the sample. The rearrangement uses TRBV20-1 and TRBJ1-1, with D unresolved. The CDR3 contains 11 residues. Trimming cost V 6 bases and J 4 bases, with 9 bases left between them. Germline lookup yields CDR1 DFQATT and CDR2 SNEGSKA (reference sequence). CDR3: CSASYCTEAFF. The CDR3 region has the DNA TGCAGTGCATCCTACTGCACTGAAGCTTTCTTT.

The chain combines TRBV7-6 with TRBJ1-6, with 7 bases matching TRBD1. Germline V lookup: CDR1 SGHVS, CDR2 FNYEAQ. V shed 5 bases and J 9 bases; nucleotides not matched to a gene: 10. The CDR3 sequence is 15 residues long. CDR3 residues: CASSGWDRVPSPLHF. CDR3 bases: TGTGCCAGCAGCGGATGGGACAGAGTGCCTTCACCCCTCCACTTT.

The rearrangement uses TRBV7-9 and TRBJ1-5; 8 bases map to TRBD1. The CDR3 is made up of 15 amino acids. The germline V gene has CDR1 SEHNR and CDR2 FQNEAQ (reference sequence). After removal of 5 bases from V and 6 bases from J, the junction contained 9 bases not matched to a gene. The DNA of the CDR3 is TGTGCCAGCAGCCCAGGGGGCGAGGGGAGTCAGCCCCAGCATTTT. Encoded protein: CASSPGGEGSQPQHF.

In the case of this clone: This CDR3 is also generated by other DNA sequences in the sample. The gene calls are TRBV6-1 and TRBJ2-1; 7 bases fit TRBD2. This CDR3 is built from 15 residues. With 2 bases clipped from V and 4 bases from J, the junction kept 5 bases outside the gene matches. The germline CDR1 and CDR2 sequences are MNHNS and SASEGT. The CDR3 is CASSERGGGYNEQFF. The CDR3 DNA sequence: TGTGCCAGCAGTGAACGTGGGGGGGGATACAATGAGCAGTTCTTC.

J is TRBJ2-5 and V is TRBV5-5; possibly TRBD2 for D (7 bases). Germline-derived CDR1 and CDR2 are SGHKS and YYEKEE (reference sequence). This CDR3 spans 15 amino acids. V was shortened by 0 bases and J by 5 bases, with 14 bases between the two germline ends. The CDR3 nucleotides read TGTGCCAGCAGCTTGGGAAGGGGGGGGCTGGAGACCCAGTACTTC. This gives the protein CASSLGRGGLETQYF.

V gene TRBV7-6 combines with J gene TRBJ2-2; TRBD1 agrees at 9 bases. CDR1 is SGHVS, CDR2 FNYEAQ, per germline. The CDR3 covers 18 residues. V dropped 1 base and J dropped 6; count of bases not matched to a gene: 12. CDR3: CASSLEIRDRDCPGELFF. The CDR3 DNA reads TGTGCCAGCAGCTTAGAGATCCGGGACAGGGATTGTCCCGGGGAGCTGTTTTTT.

The chain combines TRBV7-9 with TRBJ1-4, with 7 bases matching TRBD1. Germline V gives CDR1 SEHNR, CDR2 FQNEAQ (reference sequence). The CDR3 length is 14 residues. Germline trimming cut 6 bases from V and 8 bases from J; bases unmatched to any gene: 9. The chain's CDR3 is CASRHARQGEKLFF. CDR3 DNA: TGTGCCAGCAGGCATGCCCGACAGGGAGAAAAACTGTTTTTT.

The chain recombines TRBV4-1 with TRBJ2-1; no firm D call. V was shortened by 0 bases and J by 8 bases, with 20 bases between the two germline ends. CDR3 length equals 17 residues. Per the germline V gene, CDR1 is MGHRA and CDR2 is YSYEKL. CDR3 DNA: TGCGCCAGCAGCCAAGAATCCGGGTCGGCTCCGTGCTATGAGCAGTTCTTC. Translating gives CASSQESGSAPCYEQFF.

This chain connects TRBV28 to TRBJ2-3, with TRBD1 identical over 8 bases. Germline trimming cut 2 bases from V and 3 bases from J; bases unmatched to any gene: 13. The CDR3 length is 18 residues. CDR1 MDHEN and CDR2 SYDVKM come from the germline V gene. This chain's CDR3 is CASSLVPGGQATTDTQYF. In DNA form, the CDR3 reads TGTGCCAGCAGTTTAGTACCCGGGGGACAGGCTACTACAGATACGCAGTATTTT.

The rearrangement joins TRBV6-6 to TRBJ1-6, with D possibly matching TRBD1 (5 bases). Between the trimmed V and J ends, which lost 4 bases and 10 bases, there was a span of 20 bases. CDR1 is MNHNY, CDR2 SVGAGI, per germline (reference sequence). The CDR3 length is 16 residues. The CDR3 loop is CASSSALGTPRSPLHF. The CDR3 nucleotides are TGTGCCAGCAGTTCCGCTCTGGGGACTCCCCGATCACCCCTCCACTTT.

The genes are TRBV2 and TRBJ1-2; D perhaps matches TRBD1 (5 bases). Germline assignment: CDR1 SNHLY and CDR2 FYNNEI. The ends were cut back, 5 bases at V and 8 bases at J, with 12 bases in the middle. This CDR3 is 12 amino acids long. The CDR3 DNA reads as TGTGCCAGCAGTCCTACAAAGGGGGGCTACACCTTC. It is translated as CASSPTKGGYTF.

The rearrangement links TRBV7-2 to TRBJ1-1; D is perhaps TRBD1 (5 bases). This CDR3 comprises 16 residues. The V end lost 5 bases, the J end lost 3 bases, and 19 bases lay between the germline ends. From germline, CDR1 is SGHTA and CDR2 FQGNSA. The CDR3 DNA sequence: TGTGCCAGCAGCACCCATGACGGGGGTCGGGACACTGAAGCTTTCTTT. Its protein product is CASSTHDGGRDTEAFF.

A few counts support this clone. The J gene is TRBJ2-6, the V gene TRBV18, with D unresolved. Trimming cost V 3 bases and J 0 bases, with 12 bases left between them. The germline CDR1 and CDR2 sequences are KGHSH and LQKENI. This CDR3 contains 17 residues. This CDR3 reads CASSPKRPDSGANVLTF. CDR3 DNA: TGTGCCAGCTCACCTAAGAGGCCGGACTCTGGGGCCAACGTCCTGACTTTC. The full variable domain, completed using reference TRBV18 and TRBJ2-6, is NAGVMQNPRHLVRRRGQEARLRCSPMKGHSHVYWYRQLPEEGLKFMVYLQKENIIDESGMPKERFSAEFPKEGPSILRIQQVVRGDSAAYFCASSPKRPDSGANVLTFGAGSRLTVL.

To note about this clone: This sample includes further DNA sequences coding for the same CDR3. The chain couples TRBV4-1 to TRBJ2-3; perhaps TRBD2 as D (6 bases). V shed 3 bases and J shed 2 bases, with 12 bases lying between them. In germline, CDR1 is MGHRA, CDR2 YSYEKL. CDR3 size: 15 residues. The CDR3 spells CASSQTGTPTDTQYF. For the CDR3, the DNA is TGCGCCAGCAGCCAGACCGGGACTCCCACAGATACGCAGTATTTT.

V usage is TRBV19 and J usage is TRBJ2-7; TRBD1 is a possible D gene (5 bases). The length of the CDR3 is 17 residues. With 5 bases removed from V and 0 bases from J, the gap between germline ends came to 20 bases. Per germline, CDR1 LNHDA and CDR2 SQIVND (reference sequence). CDR3 loop: CASSPPQTGLFSYEQYF. The CDR3 DNA follows: TGTGCCAGTAGTCCCCCCCAAACAGGCCTCTTCTCCTACGAGCAGTACTTC.

The rearrangement uses TRBV18 and TRBJ2-7; TRBD2 matches at 7 bases. The CDR3 loop spans 17 amino acids. Germline loops: CDR1 KGHSH, CDR2 LQKENI. The trim removed 3 bases at V and 0 bases at J, leaving 11 bases unmatched. Here the CDR3 reads CASSPRPGTKGSYEQYF. DNA for the CDR3: TGTGCCAGCTCACCGCGCCCCGGGACTAAGGGCTCCTACGAGCAGTACTTC.

The CDR3 sequence: CASSEGGTEAFF. The CDR3, as DNA: TGTGCCAGCAGCGAGGGAGGGACTGAAGCTTTCTTT. This chain links TRBV2 with TRBJ1-1, with no clear D. The V gene's germline CDR1 is SNHLY and CDR2 FYNNEI. V shed 6 bases and J shed 5 bases, with 10 bases lying between them. The CDR3 is 12 residues long. Combining the CDR3 with reference TRBV2 and TRBJ1-1 gives the whole variable domain EPEVTQTPSHQVTQMGQEVILRCVPISNHLYFYWYRQILGQKVEFLVSFYNNEISEKSEIFDDQFSVERPDGSNFTLKIRSTKLEDSAMYFCASSEGGTEAFFGQGTRLTVV.

The V call is TRBV28, the J call TRBJ2-1; a weak D match, TRBD1 (6 bases). Germline V gene sequence: CDR1 MDHEN, CDR2 SYDVKM. V lost 11 bases to trimming and J lost 7 bases, with 15 bases between them. The CDR3 consists of 12 residues. In DNA, the CDR3 is TGTGCCGCCGGGACACTTGAAAATGAGCAGTTCTTC. It encodes CAAGTLENEQFF.

This chain uses TRBV19 with TRBJ1-4, with a weak D call TRBD1 (5 bases). From germline, CDR1 is LNHDA and CDR2 SQIVND (reference sequence). The CDR3 loop spans 18 amino acids. V lost 2 bases and J lost 0, with 16 bases in between. CDR3 nucleotides: TGTGCCAGTAGTATACTTCCAGGCGGGGCCACAACTAATGAAAAACTGTTTTTT. Amino acid sequence: CASSILPGGATTNEKLFF.

The rearrangement uses TRBV5-5 and TRBJ1-6; no firm D call. V was pared by 2 bases and J by 0 bases, with 18 bases between. The CDR3 is 19 amino acids. The germline gives CDR1 SGHKS, CDR2 YYEKEE (reference sequence). The CDR3 DNA reads TGTGCCAGCAGCTTTCTGTGCAGTCAATACAGCTCCTATAATTCACCCCTCCACTTT. It is translated as CASSFLCSQYSSYNSPLHF. Based on the CDR3 plus reference TRBV5-5 and TRBJ1-6, the full variable domain is DAGVTQSPTHLIKTRGQQVTLRCSPISGHKSVSWYQQVLGQGPQFIFQYYEKEERGRGNFPDRFSARQFPNYSSELNVNALLLGDSALYLCASSFLCSQYSSYNSPLHFGNGTRLTVT.

The chain carries TRBV5-5 and TRBJ1-1; D is unclear. Between the trimmed V and J ends, which lost 0 bases and 4 bases, there was a span of 7 bases. CDR1 SGHKS and CDR2 YYEKEE come from the germline V gene (reference sequence). The CDR3 extends over 13 amino acids. For the CDR3, the DNA is TGTGCCAGCAGCTTGGGAACAGTCACTGAAGCTTTCTTT. The encoded protein is CASSLGTVTEAFF.

The CDR3 region is CASSLFRTGGSGELFF. The DNA for the CDR3 is TGTGCCAGCAGCTTGTTTCGTACAGGGGGCTCCGGGGAGCTGTTTTTT. This chain joins TRBV5-6 and TRBJ2-2, with TRBD1 matching over 9 bases. Trimming at V came to 1 base and at J to 6 bases, leaving 7 bases not matched to a gene. This CDR3 is 16 amino acids long. CDR1 is SGHDT, CDR2 YYEEEE, per germline.

The chain joins TRBV5-1 to TRBJ2-6, with D tentatively TRBD1 (5 bases). The CDR3 loop spans 18 amino acids. CDR1 and CDR2 from the germline V gene are SGHRS and YFSETQ. V lost 1 base and J 0 bases, leaving 14 bases between the germline ends. The CDR3 DNA is TGCGCCAGCAGCTTGAAAGGGGCTCCCGTCTCTGGGGCCAACGTCCTGACTTTC. This encodes CASSLKGAPVSGANVLTF.

The chain's CDR3 is CASSYSWSGSLFWEAFF. The DNA of the CDR3 is TGTGCCAGCAGTTACAGTTGGTCAGGCTCCCTTTTCTGGGAAGCTTTCTTT. J is TRBJ1-1 and V is TRBV28; D remains unclear. Trimming took off 4 bases at V and 8 bases at J, with 26 bases between the two ends. CDR3 size: 17 residues. Germline V gene lookup returns CDR1 MDHEN and CDR2 SYDVKM.

In its sample, this clone was seen once. This sequence joins TRBV6-8 and TRBJ1-4, with a tentative D call TRBD1 (6 bases). The germline CDR1 and CDR2 sequences are MNHGY and SAAAGT. V gave up 6 bases and J gave up 10 bases, with 15 bases separating them. This CDR3 region has 13 residues. The CDR3 sequence: CASRGTFTGKLFF. CDR3 nucleotide sequence: TGTGCCAGCAGAGGGACATTCACCGGAAAACTGTTTTTT.

This chain uses TRBV7-2 with TRBJ1-2; D possibly corresponds to TRBD1 (5 bases). The length of the CDR3 is 19 residues. Germline CDR1 is SGHTA and CDR2 is FQGNSA. Trimming stripped 0 bases from V and 2 bases from J, with 22 bases between. The CDR3 DNA sequence: TGTGCCAGCAGCTTAGCAGGACAAGGGCCCTTCCTGACAAACTATGGCTACACCTTC. Protein sequence: CASSLAGQGPFLTNYGYTF. The variable domain in full, completed from reference TRBV7-2 and TRBJ1-2, reads GAGVSQSPSNKVTEKGKDVELRCDPISGHTALYWYRQSLGQGLEFLIYFQGNSAPDKSGLPSDRFSAERTGGSVSTLTIQRTQQEDSAVYLCASSLAGQGPFLTNYGYTFGSGTRLTVV.

The chain recombines TRBV7-4 with TRBJ1-1; no firm D call. Trimming shortened V by 7 bases and J by 4 bases, and 4 bases separated the two germline ends. The CDR3 runs to 10 residues. From germline, CDR1 is SGHVT and CDR2 SQSDAQ. As DNA, the CDR3 is TGTGCCAGCACCGGCACTGAAGCTTTCTTT. It translates to CASTGTEAFF.

This clone has just a few counts. The chain is built from TRBV10-2 and TRBJ1-5, with 7 nucleotides matching TRBD1. This CDR3 has 16 amino acids. The J segment lost 6 bases and the V segment lost 3 bases, leaving 11 bases of the junction unmatched. Germline V gives CDR1 WSHSY, CDR2 SAAADI. CDR3 residues: CASSETGAGDLQPQHF. The CDR3 coding sequence is TGCGCCAGCAGTGAAACAGGGGCCGGCGACCTTCAGCCCCAGCATTTT.